The rows below give T cell receptor beta chains drawn from one sample of a study of shared clonotypes between healthy human individuals. Profiling relied on immunoSEQ multiplex PCR, and the TCRdb table lists in-frame clones only, not all of them. The sample includes roughly 2.6 million clones, approximately 92% of them seen just once. The sample taken for sequencing was naive CD4+ T cells sorted from blood. The receptors stem from a man between 18 and 35 years old in good health. The CDR3 runs from the conserved cysteine through the conserved F or W. A D gene is named only where the DNA matches it firmly. Only part of the rows carry a size: once, few, many, or a class if the clone is expanded.

V,J,D,size,CDR3,DNA
TRBV11-2,TRBJ1-2,-,-,CASSFAGGANYGYTF,TGTGCCAGCAGCTTCGCCGGGGGGGCAAACTATGGCTACACCTTC
TRBV5-1,TRBJ2-7,-,-,CASSWGGRDYEQYF,TGCGCCAGCAGCTGGGGGGGCAGAGACTACGAGCAGTACTTC
TRBV7-2,TRBJ2-7,TRBD1,-,CASSLVSGQGSYEQYF,TGTGCCAGCAGCTTAGTATCGGGACAGGGTTCCTACGAGCAGTACTTC
TRBV28,TRBJ1-2,-,few,CASSFAWHGYTF,TGTGCCAGCAGTTTCGCTTGGCATGGCTACACCTTC
TRBV5-4,TRBJ1-2,TRBD1,few,CASSPRQGSGYTF,TGTGCCAGCAGCCCTAGACAGGGGAGTGGCTACACCTTC
TRBV19,TRBJ1-5,TRBD1,-,CASSRDRDQPQHF,TGTGCCAGTAGTAGGGACAGGGACCAGCCCCAGCATTTT
TRBV4-3,TRBJ1-5,-,-,CASSQGIGGLAQPQHF,TGCGCCAGCAGCCAAGGGATAGGGGGATTGGCTCAGCCCCAGCATTTT
TRBV2,TRBJ2-5,-,once,CASSFLQESETQYF,TGTGCCAGCAGTTTTCTCCAGGAGTCAGAGACCCAGTACTTC
TRBV5-1,TRBJ1-2,-,-,CASSSGVGYTF,TGCGCCAGCAGCTCCGGGGTTGGCTACACCTTC
TRBV19,TRBJ2-3,-,once,CASSGGTDTTQYF,TGTGCCAGTAGTGGGGGGACGGATACTACGCAGTATTTT
TRBV29-1,TRBJ1-3,-,-,CSGYSGNTIYF,TGCTCTGGCTACTCTGGAAACACCATATATTTT
TRBV25-1,TRBJ2-5,-,-,CASSDRGFQETQYF,TGTGCCAGCAGTGATCGGGGATTTCAAGAGACCCAGTACTTC
TRBV28,TRBJ1-1,-,few,CASSTPDKFSTEAFF,TGTGCCAGCAGCACGCCCGACAAATTTTCAACTGAAGCTTTCTTT
TRBV5-4,TRBJ2-5,TRBD2,-,CASSYGTSGIGETQYF,TGTGCCAGCAGCTATGGGACTAGCGGGATAGGGGAGACCCAGTACTTC
TRBV12-2,TRBJ2-2,-,-,CASRSPSWDRGLSFGSRELFF,TGTGCAAGTCGCTCTCCGTCGTGGGACAGGGGGCTATCATTTGGATCCCGGGAGCTGTTTTTT
TRBV18,TRBJ2-7,TRBD2,-,CASSPAAGAIFEQYF,TGTGCCAGCTCACCCGCTGCGGGAGCGATATTCGAGCAGTACTTC
TRBV18,TRBJ1-5,-,-,CASSPPGGNQPQHF,TGTGCCAGCTCACCCCCTGGGGGCAATCAGCCCCAGCATTTT
TRBV4-1,TRBJ2-7,TRBD1,-,CASSQDRTGVKEQYF,TGCGCCAGCAGCCAAGATCGGACAGGGGTTAAAGAGCAGTACTTC
TRBV13,TRBJ2-2,-,-,CASSLGAPANTGELFF,TGTGCCAGCAGCTTAGGTGCCCCCGCGAACACCGGGGAGCTGTTTTTT
TRBV27,TRBJ2-1,-,-,CASIARGRPYNEQFF,TGTGCCAGCATCGCGCGGGGGCGCCCCTACAATGAGCAGTTCTTC
TRBV7-9,TRBJ2-2,TRBD1,-,CASGATGGPGELFF,TGTGCCAGCGGCGCGACAGGGGGACCGGGGGAGCTGTTTTTT
TRBV29-1,TRBJ1-1,-,-,CSYLTGFTEAFF,TGCAGCTACTTAACAGGGTTTACTGAAGCTTTCTTT
TRBV5-6,TRBJ2-2,TRBD1,-,CASSLLDREAGELFF,TGTGCCAGCAGCTTGTTGGACAGGGAAGCCGGGGAGCTGTTTTTT
TRBV5-6,TRBJ2-5,-,-,CASSKYLTGQETQYF,TGTGCCAGCAGCAAATACCTGACGGGCCAAGAGACCCAGTACTTC
TRBV15,TRBJ2-5,-,-,CATSRTGGGETQYF,TGTGCCACCAGCAGAACGGGGGGCGGGGAGACCCAGTACTTC
TRBV30,TRBJ2-3,-,-,CAWSRYGASTDTQYF,TGTGCCTGGAGTCGGTACGGAGCGAGCACAGATACGCAGTATTTT
TRBV2,TRBJ1-5,-,few,CASRSGTNNQPQHF,TGTGCCAGCAGATCCGGGACAAACAATCAGCCCCAGCATTTT